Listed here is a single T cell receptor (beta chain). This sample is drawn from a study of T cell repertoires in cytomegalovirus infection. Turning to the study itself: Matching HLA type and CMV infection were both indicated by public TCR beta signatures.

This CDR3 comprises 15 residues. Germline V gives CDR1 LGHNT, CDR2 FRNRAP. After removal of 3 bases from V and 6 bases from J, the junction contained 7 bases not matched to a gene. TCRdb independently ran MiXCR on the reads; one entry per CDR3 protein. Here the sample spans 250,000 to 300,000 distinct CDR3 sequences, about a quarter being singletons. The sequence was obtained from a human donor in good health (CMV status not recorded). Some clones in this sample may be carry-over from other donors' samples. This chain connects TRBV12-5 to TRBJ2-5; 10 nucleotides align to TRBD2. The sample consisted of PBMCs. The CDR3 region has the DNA TGTGCTAGTGGTTTAACTAGCGGGACCCTAAAGACCCAGTACTTC. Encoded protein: CASGLTSGTLKTQYF.